The 23 T cell receptor beta chains reported below all come from one sample, sequenced in a study of CD8 T cells in Susac syndrome. With random hexamers, about 0.45 to 1 ug RNA was reverse transcribed. TCRdb re-analysed the immunoSEQ multiplex PCR reads in MiXCR, keeping a single row per CDR3 protein. The sample lists around 140,000 distinct CDR3 sequences, around 86% occurring once. What was sequenced was CD8+ T cells from PBMCs. The source of these receptors is a human donor with multiple sclerosis.

J is TRBJ2-1 and V is TRBV29-1; D not resolved. The CDR3 has 11 amino acids. V was cut by 3 bases and J by 6 bases, with 6 bases left in between. Germline CDR1 reads SQVTM; CDR2 reads ANQGSEA. The CDR3 loop is CSVDRPNEQFF. The CDR3 DNA reads TGCAGCGTTGATCGGCCCAATGAGCAGTTCTTC.

This chain links TRBV6-1 with TRBJ1-3; D is ambiguous. In germline, CDR1 is MNHNS, CDR2 SASEGT. V lost 0 bases and J 10 bases, leaving 19 bases between the germline ends. CDR3 length: 16 amino acids. CDR3 sequence reads: CASSEASGIVKTTIYF. The CDR3 DNA follows: TGTGCCAGCAGTGAAGCCTCCGGGATCGTCAAGACTACCATATATTTT.

The rearrangement uses TRBV4-1 and TRBJ2-7; D remains unclear. Germline CDR1 is MGHRA and CDR2 is YSYEKL. Trimming removed 5 bases at V and 2 bases at J, with 13 bases between. The CDR3 covers 14 residues. As DNA, the CDR3 is TGCGCCAGCAGCAGAGCCGGGTCCCCCTACGAGCAGTACTTC. It specifies CASSRAGSPYEQYF.

The V and J genes are TRBV19 and TRBJ1-5; 8 bases match TRBD1. There are 13 residues in the CDR3. CDR1 and CDR2 (germline): LNHDA, SQIVND (reference sequence). V dropped 8 bases and J dropped 2; count of bases not matched to a gene: 2. The CDR3 DNA is TGTGCCAGTGGGACAGGCGGCAATCAGCCCCAGCATTTT. Residues: CASGTGGNQPQHF.

This clonotype was counted once. The V gene is TRBV7-2, the J gene TRBJ1-5; D call uncertain. Trimming pared 1 base from V and 0 bases from J, leaving 7 bases between. CDR1 is SGHTA, CDR2 FQGNSA, per germline. The CDR3 loop spans 15 amino acids. The CDR3 reads CASSLGRYSNQPQHF. CDR3 sequence (DNA): TGTGCCAGCAGCTTAGGGCGCTATAGCAATCAGCCCCAGCATTTT.

The CDR3 nucleotides are TGTGCCAGCAGCCCCGGACAGGGAGGGGATCAGCCCCAGCATTTT. This gives the protein CASSPGQGGDQPQHF. The chain carries TRBV7-6 and TRBJ1-5, with TRBD1 matching over 8 bases. The CDR3 loop spans 15 amino acids. The germline V gene has CDR1 SGHVS and CDR2 FNYEAQ. Trimming cost V 5 bases and J 5 bases; bases outside gene matches: 8.

V is TRBV12-3 or TRBV12-4 and J is TRBJ2-2, with 12 bases that match TRBD2. CDR3 size: 15 residues. V trimming: 5 bases; J trimming: 6 bases; junction bases outside the gene matches: 4. DNA of the CDR3: TGTGCCAGCAGTCCCCTAGCGGGGGGGGCCGGGGAGCTGTTTTTT. Its translation: CASSPLAGGAGELFF.

The sample holds a few counts of this clonotype. The genes are TRBV14 and TRBJ1-1; D gene unclear. With 1 base removed from V and 3 bases from J, the gap between germline ends came to 6 bases. The V gene's germline CDR1 is SGHDN and CDR2 FVKESK. This CDR3 has 13 residues. CDR3 bases: TGTGCCAGCAGCCAAGTGCATTACACTGAAGCTTTCTTT. It specifies CASSQVHYTEAFF. Variable domain in full (rest from reference TRBV14 and TRBJ1-1): EAGVTQFPSHSVIEKGQTVTLRCDPISGHDNLYWYRRVMGKEIKFLLHFVKESKQDESGMPNNRFLAERTGGTYSTLKVQPAELEDSGVYFCASSQVHYTEAFFGQGTRLTVV.

Only a few counts were recorded for this clonotype. The rearrangement joins TRBV11-2 to TRBJ2-5, with D perhaps given as TRBD1 or TRBD2 (6 bases each). Germline V gives CDR1 SGHAT, CDR2 FQNNGV. The CDR3 length is 13 residues. V lost 3 bases and J 5 bases, leaving 10 bases between the germline ends. The CDR3 nucleotides read TGTGCCAGCAGCTTGAGGGGGGTTGAGACCCAGTACTTC. This translates into CASSLRGVETQYF.

The chain links TRBV2 to TRBJ2-1; 10 bases align to TRBD2. CDR3 size: 13 residues. Germline-derived CDR1 and CDR2 are SNHLY and FYNNEI. After removal of 0 bases from V and 10 bases from J, the junction contained 0 bases not matched to a gene. CDR3 in DNA: TGTGCCAGCAGTGAAGCGGGACTAGCGGAGCAGTTCTTC. This sequence encodes CASSEAGLAEQFF. The variable domain in full, completed from reference TRBV2 and TRBJ2-1, reads EPEVTQTPSHQVTQMGQEVILRCVPISNHLYFYWYRQILGQKVEFLVSFYNNEISEKSEIFDDQFSVERPDGSNFTLKIRSTKLEDSAMYFCASSEAGLAEQFFGPGTRLTVL.

This chain uses TRBV3-1 with TRBJ2-2; D remains ambiguous. CDR3 length equals 17 residues. Germline V lookup: CDR1 LGHDT, CDR2 YNNKEL (reference sequence). V was pared by 1 base and J by 4 bases, with 16 bases between. CDR3 DNA: TGTGCCAGCAGCCAAGTCATATTTGGCTCACCCACCGGGGAGCTGTTTTTT. Protein product: CASSQVIFGSPTGELFF.

CDR3: CASNRDTKQYF. The DNA of the CDR3 is TGTGCCAGCAATCGGGACACCAAGCAGTACTTC. This chain connects TRBV3-1 to TRBJ2-7; TRBD1 is a possible D gene (6 bases). Trimming pared 7 bases from V and 8 bases from J, leaving 12 bases between. This CDR3 is 11 amino acids long. In germline, CDR1 is LGHDT, CDR2 YNNKEL (reference sequence).

V and J are TRBV5-4 and TRBJ1-6, with D unresolved. Trimming stripped 4 bases from V and 7 bases from J, with 18 bases between. CDR1 is SGHNT and CDR2 is YYREEE in the germline V gene (reference sequence). The CDR3 sequence is 16 residues long. CDR3 loop: CASSPQRPEGNSPLHF. CDR3 bases: TGTGCCAGCAGCCCCCAAAGGCCAGAAGGAAATTCACCCCTCCACTTT.

The chain combines TRBV19 with TRBJ2-2, with D uncertain. Trimming stripped 7 bases from V and 0 bases from J, with 12 bases between. The CDR3 runs 15 residues. The germline CDR1 and CDR2 sequences are LNHDA and SQIVND (reference sequence). Here the CDR3 reads CASKMWAPNTGELFF. CDR3 in DNA: TGTGCCAGTAAGATGTGGGCGCCGAACACCGGGGAGCTGTTTTTT.

This chain links TRBV6-1 with TRBJ2-2; TRBD2 is a possible D gene (5 bases). CDR1 is MNHNS and CDR2 is SASEGT in the germline V gene. V lost 1 base, J lost 3 bases, and 9 bases lay in between. CDR3 length equals 15 residues. This CDR3 reads CASSEVASYTGELFF. As DNA, the CDR3 is TGTGCCAGCAGTGAAGTGGCTAGCTACACCGGGGAGCTGTTTTTT.

This sequence joins TRBV5-5 and TRBJ2-2; D unresolved. V was shortened by 2 bases and J by 3 bases, with 14 bases between the two germline ends. Germline CDR1 is SGHKS and CDR2 is YYEKEE (reference sequence). CDR3 length: 16 amino acids. CDR3 coding DNA: TGTGCCAGCAGCTTAACCGGCCGTCACTACACCGGGGAGCTGTTTTTT. This sequence encodes CASSLTGRHYTGELFF.

The chain couples TRBV27 to TRBJ2-4; maybe TRBD1 (6 bases). V lost 5 bases to trimming and J lost 4 bases, with 12 bases between them. The CDR3 is 14 residues long. In germline, CDR1 is MNHEY, CDR2 SMNVEV (reference sequence). The CDR3 sequence is CASSARGSKNIQYF. The CDR3 region has the DNA TGTGCCAGCAGTGCCAGGGGATCTAAAAACATTCAGTACTTC.

The rearrangement uses TRBV3-1 and TRBJ2-5; 10 bases map to TRBD2. CDR3 length: 19 amino acids. Germline CDR1 is LGHDT and CDR2 is YNNKEL (reference sequence). Trimming removed 5 bases from V and 4 bases from J; junction bases left unmatched: 19. The DNA of the CDR3 is TGTGCCAGCAGCTCCCCGGGGGGTAGCGGGAGGCCCTGGAGAGAGACCCAGTACTTC. It specifies CASSSPGGSGRPWRETQYF.

The chain carries TRBV13 and TRBJ2-7; D remains unclear. CDR3 length: 14 amino acids. CDR1 and CDR2 from the germline V gene are PRHDT and FYEKMQ (reference sequence). Trimming took off 2 bases at V and 7 bases at J, with 15 bases between the two ends. The CDR3: CASSLSSTLKEQYF. CDR3 coding DNA: TGTGCCAGCAGCTTATCCAGTACCTTGAAGGAGCAGTACTTC.

The genes are TRBV4-1 and TRBJ1-5; possibly TRBD1 for D (6 bases). The CDR3 runs to 14 residues. The V end was cut by 6 bases, the J end by 6 bases, with 15 bases between. Germline assignment: CDR1 MGHRA and CDR2 YSYEKL. The CDR3 coding sequence is TGCGCCAGCAGTGCAGCGGGGGCTCCTCAGCCCCAGCATTTT. This sequence encodes CASSAAGAPQPQHF.

The genes are TRBV5-1 and TRBJ1-1; no definite D call. Germline CDR1 is SGHRS and CDR2 is YFSETQ. The CDR3 sequence is 13 residues long. Between the trimmed V and J ends, which lost 5 bases and 8 bases, there was a span of 16 bases. In DNA, the CDR3 is TGCGCCAGCAGGAGAGCGACGGTGACCGAAGCTTTCTTT. Its translation: CASRRATVTEAFF.

The chain has TRBV2 and TRBJ2-1, with 12 bases matching TRBD2. The CDR3 length is 17 residues. Germline V gene data show CDR1 as SNHLY and CDR2 as FYNNEI. V trimming: 6 bases; J trimming: 7 bases; junction bases outside the gene matches: 13. Here the CDR3 DNA reads TGTGCCAGCAGCCTCGCTGGGGCTAGCGGGAGGGCTAATGAGCAGTTCTTC. It is translated as CASSLAGASGRANEQFF.

This chain joins TRBV27 and TRBJ1-1, with a weak D call TRBD1 (5 bases). The CDR3 contains 16 residues. V dropped 5 bases and J dropped 6 bases, with 22 bases sitting between them. Germline-derived CDR1 and CDR2 are MNHEY and SMNVEV (reference sequence). Here the CDR3 reads CASSPGSFGGTAEAFF. CDR3 nucleotides: TGTGCCAGCAGTCCGGGCTCTTTTGGGGGGACGGCTGAAGCTTTCTTT.